This TCR beta chain appears in the sequencing data of a study of response to subunit inactivated influenza vaccine. Via MiXCR, TCRdb re-called the RT-PCR reads, giving one row per CDR3 protein. This sample has 700,000 to 800,000 distinct CDR3 sequences; 15% to 20% occur once, and the top ten carry approximately 11%. As for this clonotype: The antigen is unknown.

Whole-study findings and limits: Authors suggested seasonal influenza vaccinations each recruit few new T cells.

Germline CDR1 reads KGHDR; CDR2 reads SFDVKD. J was trimmed by 1 base and V by 7 bases; bases with no gene match: 21. CDR3 length equals 19 residues. The source was PBMCs from blood, collected roughly 5 days after vaccination. This receptor was identified in a man aged 50-59 years who received an inactivated influenza vaccine. The chain joins TRBV24-1 to TRBJ2-7, with 7 bases that match TRBD1. The CDR3 here is CATRSSARDRLIFSYEQYF. The CDR3 DNA reads TGTGCCACCAGATCCTCTGCCCGGGACAGACTCATATTTTCCTACGAGCAGTACTTC.